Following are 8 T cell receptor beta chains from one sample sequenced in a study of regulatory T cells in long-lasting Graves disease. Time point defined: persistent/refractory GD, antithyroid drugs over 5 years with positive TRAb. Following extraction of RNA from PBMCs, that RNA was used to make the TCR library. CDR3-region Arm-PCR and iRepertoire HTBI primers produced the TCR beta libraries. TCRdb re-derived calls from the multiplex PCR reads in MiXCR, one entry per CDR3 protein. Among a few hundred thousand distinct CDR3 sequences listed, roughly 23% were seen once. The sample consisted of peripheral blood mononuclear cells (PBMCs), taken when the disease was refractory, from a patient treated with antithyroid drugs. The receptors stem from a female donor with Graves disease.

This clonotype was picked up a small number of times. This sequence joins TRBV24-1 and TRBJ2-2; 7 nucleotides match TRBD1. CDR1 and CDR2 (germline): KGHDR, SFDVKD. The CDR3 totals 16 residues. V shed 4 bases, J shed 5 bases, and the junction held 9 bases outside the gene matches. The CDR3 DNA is TGTGCCACCAGTGACTGGACAAGGGGGCAGACCGGGGAGCTGTTTTTT. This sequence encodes CATSDWTRGQTGELFF.

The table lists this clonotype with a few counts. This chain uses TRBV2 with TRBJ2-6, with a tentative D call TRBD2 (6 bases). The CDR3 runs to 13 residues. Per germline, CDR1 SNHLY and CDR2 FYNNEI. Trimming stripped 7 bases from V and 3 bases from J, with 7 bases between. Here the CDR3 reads CASMGLGANVLTF. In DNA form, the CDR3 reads TGTGCCAGCATGGGACTTGGGGCCAACGTCCTGACTTTC.

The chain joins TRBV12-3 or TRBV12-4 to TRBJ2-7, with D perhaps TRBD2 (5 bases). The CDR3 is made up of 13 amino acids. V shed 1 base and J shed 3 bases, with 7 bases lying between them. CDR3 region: CASSLERDYEQYF. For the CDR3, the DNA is TGTGCCAGCAGTTTAGAGAGGGACTACGAGCAGTACTTC.

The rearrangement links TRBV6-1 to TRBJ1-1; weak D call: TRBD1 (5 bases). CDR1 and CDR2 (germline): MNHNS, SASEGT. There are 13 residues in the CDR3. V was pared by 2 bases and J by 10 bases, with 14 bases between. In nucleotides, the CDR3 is TGTGCCAGCAGTGAATCTCTTGGGGGGGTAGCTTTCTTT. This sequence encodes CASSESLGGVAFF.

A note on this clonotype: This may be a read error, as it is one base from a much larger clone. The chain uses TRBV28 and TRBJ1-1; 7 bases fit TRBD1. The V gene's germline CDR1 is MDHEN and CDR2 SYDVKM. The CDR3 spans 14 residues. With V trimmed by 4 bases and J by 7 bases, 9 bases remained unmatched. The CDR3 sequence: CASSYPDRPVEAFF. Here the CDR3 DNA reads TGTGCCAGCAGTTATCCGGACAGGCCCGTTGAAGCTTTCTTT.

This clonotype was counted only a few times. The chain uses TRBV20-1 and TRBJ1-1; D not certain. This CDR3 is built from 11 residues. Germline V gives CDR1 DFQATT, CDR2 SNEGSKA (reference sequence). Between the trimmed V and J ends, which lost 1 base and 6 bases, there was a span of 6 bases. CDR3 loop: CSARAGSEAFF. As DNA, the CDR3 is TGCAGTGCTAGAGCGGGGTCTGAAGCTTTCTTT.

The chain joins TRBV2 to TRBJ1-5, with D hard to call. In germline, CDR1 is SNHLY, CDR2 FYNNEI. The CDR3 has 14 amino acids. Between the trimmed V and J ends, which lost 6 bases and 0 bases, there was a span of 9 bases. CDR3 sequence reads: CASRSGVSNQPQHF. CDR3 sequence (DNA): TGTGCCAGCAGGTCGGGTGTTAGCAATCAGCCCCAGCATTTT.

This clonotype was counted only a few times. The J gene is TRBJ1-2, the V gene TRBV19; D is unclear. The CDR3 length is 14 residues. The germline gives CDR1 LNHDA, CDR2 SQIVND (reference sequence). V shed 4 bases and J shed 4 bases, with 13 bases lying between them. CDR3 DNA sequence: TGTGCCAGTAGTAAGGACCGCTTTGCCTATGGCTACACCTTC. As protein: CASSKDRFAYGYTF.